These T cell receptor beta chains were read from a single sample in a study of blood T cells in healthy people across ages. TCRdb recomputed calls from the 5' RACE reads with MiXCR, one row per CDR3 protein. The top ten hold 13% of the sample, which has about a million distinct CDR3 sequences, about 44% seen once. Sequencing was carried out using blood. Receptors were obtained from a man aged 25 to 45 in good health. CDR3s include the opening cysteine and the closing phenylalanine or tryptophan. Fields, in order: J gene, clone size, V gene, D gene, CDR3 protein, CDR3 DNA. D genes are given only for firm matches. Not every row has a clone size; where given, it reads once, few, many or a size class.

TRBJ1-1 | . | TRBV20-1 | TRBD1 | CSARDGSGGSEAFF | TGCAGTGCTAGAGATGGGTCAGGGGGCAGTGAAGCTTTCTTT
TRBJ2-7 | . | TRBV20-1 | . | CSARDPAGQASSYEQYF | TGCAGTGCTAGAGATCCAGCAGGGCAGGCGAGCTCCTACGAGCAGTACTTC
TRBJ2-1 | few | TRBV7-2 | . | CASSFYLGNEQFF | TGTGCCAGCAGCTTTTATCTGGGTAATGAGCAGTTCTTC
TRBJ2-1 | . | TRBV27 | TRBD2 | CASRTGGRANEQFF | TGTGCCAGCAGGACCGGTGGGAGGGCGAATGAGCAGTTCTTC
TRBJ2-1 | . | TRBV6-1 | TRBD2 | CASSEAAAGGHEQFF | TGTGCCAGCAGTGAAGCTGCAGCGGGGGGTCATGAGCAGTTCTTC
TRBJ1-2 | . | TRBV3-1 | . | CASSPEVGAYGYTF | TGTGCCAGCAGCCCTGAGGTGGGCGCCTATGGCTACACCTTC
TRBJ2-3 | . | TRBV4-1 | . | CASSQEGGGGGYTQYF | TGCGCCAGCAGCCAAGAAGGGGGAGGAGGGGGCTATACGCAGTATTTT
TRBJ2-7 | few | TRBV29-1 | . | CSVESRGSYEQYF | TGCAGCGTTGAAAGTAGGGGCTCCTACGAGCAGTACTTC
TRBJ2-3 | . | TRBV2 | . | CASTRRVATDTQYF | TGTGCCAGCACGAGGAGAGTCGCCACAGATACGCAGTATTTT
TRBJ2-1 | . | TRBV27 | . | CASSYGQGKDLYNEQFF | TGTGCCAGCAGTTACGGCCAGGGCAAGGATTTATACAATGAGCAGTTCTTC
TRBJ1-2 | . | TRBV7-2 | TRBD1 | CASSLTGTGANYGYTF | TGTGCCAGCAGCCTGACTGGGACAGGCGCTAACTATGGCTACACCTTC